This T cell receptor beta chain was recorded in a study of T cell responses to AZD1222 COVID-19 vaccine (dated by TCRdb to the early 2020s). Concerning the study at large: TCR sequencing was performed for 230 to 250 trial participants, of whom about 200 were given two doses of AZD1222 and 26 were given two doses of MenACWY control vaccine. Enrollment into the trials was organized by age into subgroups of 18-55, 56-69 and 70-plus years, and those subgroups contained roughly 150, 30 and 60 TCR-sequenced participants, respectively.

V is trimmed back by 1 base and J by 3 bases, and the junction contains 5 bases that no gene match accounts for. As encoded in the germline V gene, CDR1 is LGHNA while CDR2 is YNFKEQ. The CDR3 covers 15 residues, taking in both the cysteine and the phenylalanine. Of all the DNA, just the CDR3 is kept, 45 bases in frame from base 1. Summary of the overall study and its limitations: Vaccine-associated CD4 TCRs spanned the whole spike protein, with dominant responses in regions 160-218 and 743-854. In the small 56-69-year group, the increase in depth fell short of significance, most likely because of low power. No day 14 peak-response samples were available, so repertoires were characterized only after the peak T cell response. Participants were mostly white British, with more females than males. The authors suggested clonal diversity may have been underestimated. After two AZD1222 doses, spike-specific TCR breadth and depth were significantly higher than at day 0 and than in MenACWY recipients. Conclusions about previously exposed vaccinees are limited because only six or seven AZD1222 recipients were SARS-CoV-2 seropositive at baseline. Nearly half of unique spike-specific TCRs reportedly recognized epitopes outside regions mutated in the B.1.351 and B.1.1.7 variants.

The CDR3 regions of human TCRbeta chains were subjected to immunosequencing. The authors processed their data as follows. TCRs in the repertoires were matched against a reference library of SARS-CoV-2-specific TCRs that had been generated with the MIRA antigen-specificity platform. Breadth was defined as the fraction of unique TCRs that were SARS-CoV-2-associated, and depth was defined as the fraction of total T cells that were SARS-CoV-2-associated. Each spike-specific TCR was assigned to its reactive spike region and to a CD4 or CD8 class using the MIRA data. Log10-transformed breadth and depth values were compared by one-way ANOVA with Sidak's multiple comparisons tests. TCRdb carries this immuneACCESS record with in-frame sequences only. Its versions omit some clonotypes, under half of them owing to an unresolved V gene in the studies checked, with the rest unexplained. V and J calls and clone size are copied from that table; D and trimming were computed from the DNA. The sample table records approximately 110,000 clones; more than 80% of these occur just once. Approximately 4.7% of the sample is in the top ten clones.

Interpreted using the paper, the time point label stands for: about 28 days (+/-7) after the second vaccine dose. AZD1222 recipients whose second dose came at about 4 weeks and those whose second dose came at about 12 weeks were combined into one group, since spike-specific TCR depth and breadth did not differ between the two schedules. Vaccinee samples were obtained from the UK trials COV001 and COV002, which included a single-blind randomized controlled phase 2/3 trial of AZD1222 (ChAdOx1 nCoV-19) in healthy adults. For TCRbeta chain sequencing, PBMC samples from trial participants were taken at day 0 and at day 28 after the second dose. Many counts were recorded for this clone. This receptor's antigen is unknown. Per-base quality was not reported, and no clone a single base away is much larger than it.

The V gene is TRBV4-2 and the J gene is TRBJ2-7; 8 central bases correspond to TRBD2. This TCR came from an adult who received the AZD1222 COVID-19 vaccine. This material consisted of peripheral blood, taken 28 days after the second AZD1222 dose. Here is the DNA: TGTGCCAGCAGCCAAGTTAGCGGGGTCTACTACGAGCAGTACTTC. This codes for CASSQVSGVYYEQYF.